These 16 T cell receptor beta chains were sequenced from one sample in a study of response to subunit inactivated influenza vaccine. TCRdb re-derived calls from the RT-PCR reads in MiXCR, one entry per CDR3 protein. The table shows almost 600,000 distinct CDR3 sequences, with 11% to 15% occurring only once. The material sequenced was PBMCs from blood, taken roughly 13 days after vaccination. All receptors derive from a man aged 50 or older who received an inactivated influenza vaccine.

This chain uses TRBV29-1 with TRBJ2-7; TRBD1 aligns across 9 bases. The V gene's germline CDR1 is SQVTM and CDR2 ANQGSEA. The CDR3 has 12 amino acids. J lost 6 bases, V lost 4 bases, and 4 bases had no gene match. CDR3 loop: CSVVGTGSEQYF. As DNA, the CDR3 is TGCAGCGTTGTGGGGACAGGGTCCGAGCAGTACTTC.

This clonotype was observed a handful of times. The chain employs TRBV20-1 and TRBJ2-5; no reliable D call. Deletions cut 2 bases from V and 5 bases from J, with 6 bases between. The CDR3 is 11 amino acids. Germline CDR1 DFQATT, CDR2 SNEGSKA (reference sequence). CDR3 region: CSARLVETQYF. In DNA, the CDR3 is TGCAGTGCTAGATTAGTCGAGACCCAGTACTTC.

This clonotype occurred a few times. The chain couples TRBV7-9 to TRBJ2-1; D is perhaps TRBD1 (5 bases). Germline CDR1 SEHNR, CDR2 FQNEAQ (reference sequence). This CDR3 region has 12 residues. Trimming shortened V by 4 bases and J by 6 bases, and 7 bases separated the two germline ends. CDR3 residues: CASSSTGNEQFF. In DNA, the CDR3 is TGTGCCAGCAGCTCTACAGGCAATGAGCAGTTCTTC. The full variable domain, with the rest looked up from reference TRBV7-9 and TRBJ2-1, is DTGVSQNPRHKITKRGQNVTFRCDPISEHNRLYWYRQTLGQGPEFLTYFQNEAQLEKSRLLSDRFSAERPKGSFSTLEIQRTEQGDSAMYLCASSSTGNEQFFGPGTRLTVL.

This clonotype was counted a few times. The chain recombines TRBV12-3 or TRBV12-4 with TRBJ1-4; D uncertain. This CDR3 has 15 residues. Trimming took 6 bases from V and 0 from J, leaving 11 bases between them. For the CDR3, the DNA is TGTGCCAGCAGCCCGGACGGATCAACTAATGAAAAACTGTTTTTT. It translates to CASSPDGSTNEKLFF.

This chain connects TRBV7-8 to TRBJ2-7; D call uncertain. CDR3 size: 14 residues. Per germline, CDR1 SGHVS and CDR2 FQNEAQ. The ends were cut back, 5 bases at V and 3 bases at J, with 14 bases in the middle. The CDR3: CASSPASPSYEQYF. DNA of the CDR3: TGTGCCAGCAGCCCCGCAAGCCCGAGCTACGAGCAGTACTTC.

In this sample, this clonotype turned up a few times. The chain joins TRBV12-3 or TRBV12-4 to TRBJ2-3; perhaps TRBD2 as D (6 bases). V lost 3 bases and J lost 3, with 13 bases in between. This CDR3 has 15 amino acids. The DNA for the CDR3 is TGTGCCAGCAGTTTCGGGGGAGAAGGGACAGATACGCAGTATTTT. Translated, it gives CASSFGGEGTDTQYF.

The chain is built from TRBV14 and TRBJ2-4, with 8 bases fitting TRBD1. V trimming: 5 bases; J trimming: 0 bases; junction bases outside the gene matches: 18. Germline CDR1 reads SGHDN; CDR2 reads FVKESK. The CDR3 length is 20 residues. CDR3 DNA sequence: TGTGCCAGCAGCACCGGGACAGGTTTGCCGCGGAGCCGAGCCAAAAACATTCAGTACTTC. This sequence encodes CASSTGTGLPRSRAKNIQYF.

The chain is built from TRBV5-1 and TRBJ1-1; a possible D gene is TRBD1 (5 bases). With 3 bases removed from V and 7 bases from J, the gap between germline ends came to 16 bases. From germline, CDR1 is SGHRS and CDR2 YFSETQ. The CDR3 has 14 amino acids. The CDR3 nucleotides are TGCGCCAGCAGCTGGGACCGGGGTGATGGTGAAGCTTTCTTT. Its translation is CASSWDRGDGEAFF. The full variable domain, rest sourced from reference TRBV5-1 and TRBJ1-1, is KAGVTQTPRYLIKTRGQQVTLSCSPISGHRSVSWYQQTPGQGLQFLFEYFSETQRNKGNFPGRFSGRQFSNSRSEMNVSTLELGDSALYLCASSWDRGDGEAFFGQGTRLTVV.

The chain uses TRBV6-2 or TRBV6-3 and TRBJ2-3; D ambiguous. Germline CDR1 and CDR2: MNHEY and SVGEGT. V shed 8 bases and J shed 5 bases, with 11 bases lying between them. The CDR3 extends over 12 amino acids. The CDR3 loop reads CASGDSIDTQYF. CDR3 coding DNA: TGTGCCAGCGGGGATTCAATAGATACGCAGTATTTT.

This chain uses TRBV20-1 with TRBJ2-7; D gene ambiguous. Germline lookup yields CDR1 DFQATT and CDR2 SNEGSKA (reference sequence). CDR3 size: 11 residues. V lost 4 bases and J lost 1, with 5 bases in between. The CDR3 protein is CSATRSYEQYF. CDR3 bases: TGCAGTGCTACCAGGTCCTACGAGCAGTACTTC.

V gene TRBV19 combines with J gene TRBJ2-6; TRBD1 matches 11 bases. CDR1 is LNHDA and CDR2 is SQIVND in the germline V gene (reference sequence). This CDR3 has 16 amino acids. V lost 7 bases to trimming and J lost 4 bases; unmatched junction nucleotides: 6. CDR3 sequence reads: CASKDRGLGGANVLTF. The CDR3 coding sequence is TGTGCCAGTAAGGACAGGGGGCTAGGCGGGGCCAACGTCCTGACTTTC.

The chain recombines TRBV27 with TRBJ2-5; D is ambiguous. Germline CDR1 and CDR2: MNHEY and SMNVEV (reference sequence). The germline V and J ends were trimmed by 2 bases and 4 bases, with 11 bases remaining between them. The CDR3 spans 14 residues. CDR3 nucleotides: TGTGCCAGCAGTTTAATTGGACCTTCAGAGACCCAGTACTTC. This encodes CASSLIGPSETQYF.

The chain links TRBV11-2 to TRBJ2-2, with 7 bases fitting TRBD1. The germline V gene has CDR1 SGHAT and CDR2 FQNNGV. V lost 4 bases to trimming and J lost 2 bases; unmatched junction nucleotides: 10. The CDR3 sequence is 17 residues long. CDR3 loop: CASSSATGTANTGELFF. Written as DNA, the CDR3 is TGTGCCAGCAGCTCCGCTACCGGGACAGCCAACACCGGGGAGCTGTTTTTT.

The J gene is TRBJ2-1, the V gene TRBV29-1; tentatively, D is TRBD1 (6 bases). With 6 bases removed from V and 8 bases from J, the gap between germline ends came to 14 bases. This CDR3 is 12 amino acids long. The germline V gene has CDR1 SQVTM and CDR2 ANQGSEA. Written as DNA, the CDR3 is TGCAGCGTCTCCTTCAGGGGACATGAGCAGTTCTTC. Translation: CSVSFRGHEQFF.

The genes are TRBV6-1 and TRBJ1-1, with a possible D match to TRBD1 (5 bases). CDR1 is MNHNS, CDR2 SASEGT, per germline. Trimming left V 6 bases short and J 6 bases short, with 14 bases between. The CDR3 extends over 13 amino acids. The CDR3 coding sequence is TGTGCCAGCAGCCGGCCTGGAGGGGCTGAAGCTTTCTTT. Its translation is CASSRPGGAEAFF.

The table lists this clonotype with a few counts. The rearrangement links TRBV5-1 to TRBJ2-2; D call uncertain. Germline V gene data show CDR1 as SGHRS and CDR2 as YFSETQ. Trimming took off 7 bases at V and 2 bases at J, with 12 bases between the two ends. The CDR3 is 14 residues long. CDR3 DNA sequence: TGCGCCAGCTTAGCTGGTGGTAACACCGGGGAGCTGTTTTTT. This encodes CASLAGGNTGELFF.